Below are 17 T cell receptor beta chains sequenced from a single sample in a study of blood T cell repertoires in COVID-19 (TCRdb year 2020). Library preparation employed the immunoSEQ multiplex PCR assay. This immuneACCESS table, as held by TCRdb, lists in-frame sequences with V and J called but not all clones. Of the missing ones, under half trace to an unresolved V gene in checked studies; the others have no known cause. Recorded for this sample are under 150,000 clones; 86% of them occurred a single time. About 2.5% of the sample is taken by the ten largest. The sequenced sample was PBMCs or T cells enriched from blood (not recorded which). Receptors originate from a woman in her fifties or sixties who had recovered from COVID-19.

V and J are TRBV3-1 (or the pseudogene TRBV3-2) and TRBJ2-7; possible D gene TRBD1, 6 bases. CDR3 length: 15 residues. Per the germline V gene, CDR1 is LGHDT and CDR2 is YNNKEL (reference sequence). Trimming stripped 5 bases from V and 2 bases from J, with 16 bases between. Here the CDR3 reads CASSFPGQPPYEQYF. DNA for the CDR3: TGTGCCAGCAGCTTCCCCGGACAGCCGCCCTACGAGCAGTACTTC.

The rearrangement uses TRBV3-1 (or the pseudogene TRBV3-2) and TRBJ2-7, with TRBD1 matching 7 bases. The CDR3 is 16 amino acids. Germline trimming cut 3 bases from V and 0 bases from J; bases unmatched to any gene: 8. The germline gives CDR1 LGHDT, CDR2 YNNKEL (reference sequence). This CDR3 is CASSQINRGNSYEQYF. Here the CDR3 DNA reads TGTGCCAGCAGCCAGATCAACAGGGGAAACTCCTACGAGCAGTACTTC.

The genes are TRBV7-8 and TRBJ1-3; 9 nucleotides line up with TRBD1. The CDR3 covers 17 residues. After removal of 5 bases from V and 0 bases from J, the junction contained 8 bases not matched to a gene. Looked up from germline, CDR1 is SGHVS and CDR2 is FQNEAQ. The CDR3 DNA follows: TGTGCCAGCAGCCACCGGGACAGGGACCTCTCTGGAAACACCATATATTTT. Encoded protein: CASSHRDRDLSGNTIYF.

V is TRBV27 and J is TRBJ2-7; 8 nucleotides match TRBD1. This CDR3 region has 14 residues. V trimming: 5 bases; J trimming: 0 bases; junction bases outside the gene matches: 3. The germline V gene encodes CDR1 MNHEY and CDR2 SMNVEV (reference sequence). The CDR3 region is CASSTGTGSYEQYF. The DNA of the CDR3 is TGTGCCAGCAGTACCGGGACAGGCTCCTACGAGCAGTACTTC.

V is TRBV5-4 and J is TRBJ1-6, with 7 bases identical to TRBD1. Germline V lookup: CDR1 SGHNT, CDR2 YYREEE (reference sequence). The CDR3 covers 14 residues. Trimming removed 5 bases from V and 5 bases from J; junction bases left unmatched: 4. CDR3 in DNA: TGTGCCAGCAGTAACAGGGGCAATAATTCACCCCTCCACTTT. It specifies CASSNRGNNSPLHF.

The chain joins TRBV11-3 to TRBJ1-6; TRBD1 matches at 8 bases. The germline gives CDR1 SGHNT, CDR2 YENEEA. The V and J ends lost 6 bases and 8 bases, in that order; junction bases with no gene match: 3. The CDR3 loop spans 13 amino acids. DNA of the CDR3: TGTGCCAGCAGTTCGGACAGGGATTCACCCCTCCACTTT. This codes for CASSSDRDSPLHF.

This chain joins TRBV3-1 (or the pseudogene TRBV3-2) and TRBJ2-7; 7 nucleotides match TRBD1. Germline V gene lookup returns CDR1 LGHDT and CDR2 YNNKEL (reference sequence). This CDR3 is 13 amino acids long. J gave up 2 bases and V 5 bases, and 3 bases lay outside the gene matches. CDR3 region: CASSRTGTYEQYF. In nucleotides, the CDR3 is TGTGCCAGCAGCAGGACAGGCACCTACGAGCAGTACTTC.

The genes are TRBV29-1 and TRBJ1-2; D remains unclear. The length of the CDR3 is 12 residues. Trimming cost V 4 bases and J 5 bases, with 11 bases left between them. Germline CDR1 and CDR2: SQVTM and ANQGSEA. CDR3 DNA: TGCAGCGTTGTGCAGATGAGGTATGGCTACACCTTC. Its translation: CSVVQMRYGYTF.

This clone has only a few counts. The V call is TRBV27, the J call TRBJ2-2; TRBD1 agrees at 8 bases. Losses at the gene ends were 3 bases for V and 2 bases for J; bases not matched to a gene: 5. The CDR3 sequence is 16 residues long. Germline V lookup: CDR1 MNHEY, CDR2 SMNVEV (reference sequence). In DNA, the CDR3 is TGTGCCAGCAGTTTTATTGGACAGGGTAACACCGGGGAGCTGTTTTTT. This encodes CASSFIGQGNTGELFF.

This chain connects TRBV18 to TRBJ2-1, with D unclear. Per germline, CDR1 KGHSH and CDR2 LQKENI. Trimming left V 0 bases short and J 0 bases short, with 12 bases between. This CDR3 comprises 17 residues. CDR3 in DNA: TGTGCCAGCTCACCACCATCAGGTGATAGCTCCTACAATGAGCAGTTCTTC. Protein: CASSPPSGDSSYNEQFF. Full variable domain (remainder filled in from reference TRBV18 and TRBJ2-1): NAGVMQNPRHLVRRRGQEARLRCSPMKGHSHVYWYRQLPEEGLKFMVYLQKENIIDESGMPKERFSAEFPKEGPSILRIQQVVRGDSAAYFCASSPPSGDSSYNEQFFGPGTRLTVL.

V usage is TRBV12-5 and J usage is TRBJ2-2, with 9 bases identical to TRBD1. This CDR3 contains 15 residues. V lost 6 bases, J lost 7 bases, and 9 bases stayed unmatched. CDR1 is LGHNT and CDR2 is FRNRAP in the germline V gene. The DNA for the CDR3 is TGTGCTAGTGGCTCCCCACAGGGGGCAGGCGGGGAGCTGTTTTTT. It yields the protein CASGSPQGAGGELFF.

The CDR3 region is CASSPRDRDYEQYF. The CDR3 nucleotides are TGTGCCAGCAGCCCACGGGACAGAGACTACGAGCAGTACTTC. V usage is TRBV7-9 and J usage is TRBJ2-7; 7 bases line up with TRBD1. The trim removed 5 bases at V and 3 bases at J, leaving 7 bases unmatched. This CDR3 is built from 14 residues. The germline V gene has CDR1 SEHNR and CDR2 FQNEAQ (reference sequence).

The chain couples TRBV7-8 to TRBJ2-3; 7 bases match TRBD2. CDR1 SGHVS and CDR2 FQNEAQ come from the germline V gene. The CDR3 contains 13 residues. Trimming took 5 bases from V and 6 from J; bases not matched to a gene: 5. The CDR3 region is CASSPPTSDTQYF. The CDR3 DNA sequence: TGTGCCAGCAGCCCGCCGACTAGCGATACGCAGTATTTT. Full variable domain (outside the CDR3, taken from reference TRBV7-8 and TRBJ2-3): GAGVSQSPRYKVAKRGQDVALRCDPISGHVSLFWYQQALGQGPEFLTYFQNEAQLDKSGLPSDRFFAERPEGSVSTLKIQRTQQEDSAVYLCASSPPTSDTQYFGPGTRLTVL.

This chain links TRBV5-1 with TRBJ2-7; possible D gene TRBD1, 6 bases. The germline V gene has CDR1 SGHRS and CDR2 YFSETQ. V was cut by 4 bases and J by 4 bases, with 6 bases left in between. The CDR3 covers 11 residues. CDR3 DNA sequence: TGCGCCAGCAGCGGACAGTACGAGCAGTACTTC. This translates into CASSGQYEQYF.

This chain joins TRBV24-1 and TRBJ2-1; 8 bases agree with TRBD1. In germline, CDR1 is KGHDR, CDR2 SFDVKD. The CDR3 spans 15 residues. V lost 7 bases, J lost 4 bases, and 8 bases stayed unmatched. CDR3 protein: CATSSTGGQYNEQFF. The CDR3 DNA is TGTGCCACCAGCTCCACAGGGGGGCAATACAATGAGCAGTTCTTC.

This rearrangement joins TRBV18 to TRBJ2-7, with 11 positions matching TRBD1. This CDR3 is 13 amino acids long. Germline loops: CDR1 KGHSH, CDR2 LQKENI. Germline trimming cut 3 bases from V and 6 bases from J; bases unmatched to any gene: 1. The CDR3 DNA reads TGTGCCAGCTCACCGGGACAGGGGGGCGAGCAGTACTTC. It translates to CASSPGQGGEQYF.

This chain uses TRBV6-2 or TRBV6-3 with TRBJ2-2, with 8 positions matching TRBD1. The length of the CDR3 is 16 residues. Unmatched junction bases numbered 10, after V lost 4 bases and J lost 6 bases. Germline V lookup: CDR1 MNHEY, CDR2 SVGEGT. CDR3 sequence (DNA): TGTGCCAGCAGTTTGCGACAGGGGTCGGGACCCGGGGAGCTGTTTTTT. This gives the protein CASSLRQGSGPGELFF.